The 11 T cell receptor beta chains given below trace back to one sample, sequenced in a study of shared clonotypes between healthy human individuals. Clones were read by immunoSEQ multiplex PCR, and TCRdb kept only the in-frame ones, dropping some. The table has around 690,000 clones, 90% seen once; the top ten hold 30% to 40%. The sequenced sample consisted of memory CD8+ T cells from PBMCs. Indicated subset: CD45RO+ cells pooled with CCR7-negative TemRA cells. These receptors came from a man aged 18 to 30 in good health. Some clones in this sample may be carry-over from other donors' samples.

This chain links TRBV28 with TRBJ1-5; D is possibly TRBD1 (5 bases). The V gene's germline CDR1 is MDHEN and CDR2 SYDVKM. Trimming left V 5 bases short and J 6 bases short, with 17 bases between. The CDR3 is 15 residues long. This CDR3 is CASSRTSPRAQPQHF. Written as DNA, the CDR3 is TGTGCCAGCAGTAGGACATCCCCCCGGGCTCAGCCCCAGCATTTT.

The chain couples TRBV5-1 to TRBJ1-1; 7 nucleotides align to TRBD1. Germline CDR1 reads SGHRS; CDR2 reads YFSETQ. There are 12 residues in the CDR3. Losses at the gene ends were 0 bases for V and 8 bases for J; bases not matched to a gene: 1. The DNA of the CDR3 is TGCGCCAGCAGCTTGGAAGGGGGCGAAGCTTTCTTT. Amino acid sequence: CASSLEGGEAFF.

The rearrangement uses TRBV28 and TRBJ1-1; 7 nucleotides align to TRBD1. J gave up 6 bases and V 5 bases, and 9 bases lay outside the gene matches. The CDR3 has 14 residues. Germline lookup yields CDR1 MDHEN and CDR2 SYDVKM. For the CDR3, the DNA is TGTGCCAGCAGTGTTGACAGGGAGAGCGCTGAAGCTTTCTTT. Translating gives CASSVDRESAEAFF.

V and J are TRBV5-1 and TRBJ2-2, with TRBD2 as a possible D gene (6 bases). From germline, CDR1 is SGHRS and CDR2 YFSETQ. The V end lost 4 bases, the J end lost 7 bases, and 14 bases lay between the germline ends. The CDR3 covers 14 residues. The CDR3 bases are TGCGCCAGCAGCCCAAGGAGGCGGGGCGGGGAGCTGTTTTTT. Amino acid sequence: CASSPRRRGGELFF.

The rearrangement uses TRBV27 and TRBJ2-7, with 7 bases that match TRBD2. The CDR3 is 14 residues long. V lost 7 bases to trimming and J lost 5 bases; unmatched junction nucleotides: 11. Germline assignment: CDR1 MNHEY and CDR2 SMNVEV (reference sequence). CDR3 sequence: CASMPGGRLDEQYF. CDR3 in DNA: TGTGCCAGCATGCCTGGCGGGAGACTTGACGAGCAGTACTTC.

The chain combines TRBV19 with TRBJ1-2; 7 bases fit TRBD1. With V trimmed by 6 bases and J by 7 bases, 5 bases remained unmatched. The CDR3 totals 12 residues. Looked up from germline, CDR1 is LNHDA and CDR2 is SQIVND (reference sequence). This CDR3 is CASSRGASGYTF. DNA of the CDR3: TGTGCCAGTAGCAGGGGGGCTAGTGGCTACACCTTC.

This clone was seen a single time. This same CDR3 is encoded by further DNA sequences in the sample. The V gene is TRBV9, the J gene TRBJ2-2; D is uncertain. CDR1 and CDR2 from the germline V gene are SGDLS and YYNGEE. Trimming removed 0 bases from V and 4 bases from J, with 4 bases in between. CDR3 length: 13 residues. The CDR3 loop reads CASSVVGTGELFF. The CDR3 nucleotides read TGTGCCAGCAGCGTAGTAGGCACCGGGGAGCTGTTTTTT.

The V and J genes are TRBV2 and TRBJ2-1; 14 bases line up with TRBD2. CDR1 and CDR2 (germline): SNHLY, FYNNEI. The junction had 9 bases not matched to a gene; V was cut back by 4 bases and J by 4 bases. The CDR3 is made up of 18 amino acids. CDR3 amino acids: CASSGWDRTSGRYNEQFF. The CDR3 DNA reads as TGTGCCAGCAGTGGGTGGGATCGGACTAGCGGGAGGTACAATGAGCAGTTCTTC.

The chain has TRBV5-6 and TRBJ1-4; D not resolved. Per the germline V gene, CDR1 is SGHDT and CDR2 is YYEEEE. The CDR3 is 16 residues long. Between the trimmed V and J ends, which lost 0 bases and 6 bases, there was a span of 15 bases. The CDR3 nucleotides are TGTGCCAGCAGCTTGGCCGGGTGGGCCGGCCATGAAAAACTGTTTTTT. This sequence encodes CASSLAGWAGHEKLFF.

This sequence joins TRBV18 and TRBJ1-5; D not certain. V lost 4 bases and J 2 bases, leaving 3 bases between the germline ends. Germline assignment: CDR1 KGHSH and CDR2 LQKENI. The CDR3 is 12 residues long. The CDR3 here is CASSLGNQPQHF. The CDR3, as DNA: TGTGCCAGCTCACTGGGCAATCAGCCCCAGCATTTT.

This sequence joins TRBV15 and TRBJ1-1; unclear D gene. Trimming pared 5 bases from V and 0 bases from J, leaving 7 bases between. The CDR3 consists of 13 residues. Looked up from germline, CDR1 is LNHNV and CDR2 is YYDKDF (reference sequence). CDR3 sequence (DNA): TGTGCCACCAGCGGGTCAATGAACACTGAAGCTTTCTTT. Amino acids: CATSGSMNTEAFF.